The clone carrying this T cell receptor (beta chain) showed up just a few times. Its antigen is still unknown. Germline V CDR1 and CDR2: KGHSH, LQKENI. V was cut by 1 base and J by 1 base, with 19 bases left in between. This CDR3 has 18 amino acids. The data stem from a study of cytomegalovirus exposure and HLA in healthy donors. General study findings and limits: Rare sequences made up most TCRs, while some public TCRs were found in many donors.

Some clones are missing from TCRdb's copy, which holds only in-frame ones; the method was immunoSEQ multiplex PCR. The repertoire includes about 330,000 clones, around 90% of them detected once, and roughly 1.2% sits in the top ten. The receptor's source is a woman younger than 45 in good health and CMV-seropositive. V gene TRBV18 combines with J gene TRBJ2-5; tentative D call: TRBD2 (6 bases). Input material: PBMCs. The CDR3 nucleotides are TGTGCCAGCTCACCACGTCTGGTACGGGGAGGTTCCCAAGAGACCCAGTACTTC. It yields the protein CASSPRLVRGGSQETQYF.